This T cell receptor (beta chain) was found in a study of Graves' ophthalmopathy and Graves' hyperthyroidism. In this sample, this clonotype turned up many times. Its antigen is as yet unknown. Diagnosis relied on clinical symptoms, serum thyroxine, TRAb, thyroid ultrasound and orbital computed tomography. Scientists amplified the TCR beta CDR3 regions from RNA transcripts. A first-round RT-PCR used HTBI primers, followed by a second-round multiplex PCR. TCRdb re-called the multiplex PCR reads through MiXCR, storing one row per CDR3 protein. The table records approximately 460,000 distinct CDR3 sequences, approximately 14% of them present only once. The CDR3 is 15 amino acids. Per the germline V gene, CDR1 is MNHEY and CDR2 is SMNVEV (reference sequence). The germline V and J ends were trimmed by 8 bases and 4 bases, with 20 bases remaining between them. General observations from the study: A 13-signature model separated ophthalmopathy from stable hyperthyroidism, reaching 85% to 90% sensitivity and less than 82% specificity cross-validated. Also, most clonotypes expanded in the thyroid above 0.001 frequency appeared in blood.

The specimen sequenced was blood. This sequence originates from a woman in her 30s with Graves' ophthalmopathy. The rearrangement uses TRBV27 and TRBJ1-2; the D gene is possibly TRBD1 (5 bases). For the CDR3, the DNA is TGTGCCAGCGGGGAGGGTAACAGGTTGGCCTATGGCTACACCTTC. It encodes CASGEGNRLAYGYTF.